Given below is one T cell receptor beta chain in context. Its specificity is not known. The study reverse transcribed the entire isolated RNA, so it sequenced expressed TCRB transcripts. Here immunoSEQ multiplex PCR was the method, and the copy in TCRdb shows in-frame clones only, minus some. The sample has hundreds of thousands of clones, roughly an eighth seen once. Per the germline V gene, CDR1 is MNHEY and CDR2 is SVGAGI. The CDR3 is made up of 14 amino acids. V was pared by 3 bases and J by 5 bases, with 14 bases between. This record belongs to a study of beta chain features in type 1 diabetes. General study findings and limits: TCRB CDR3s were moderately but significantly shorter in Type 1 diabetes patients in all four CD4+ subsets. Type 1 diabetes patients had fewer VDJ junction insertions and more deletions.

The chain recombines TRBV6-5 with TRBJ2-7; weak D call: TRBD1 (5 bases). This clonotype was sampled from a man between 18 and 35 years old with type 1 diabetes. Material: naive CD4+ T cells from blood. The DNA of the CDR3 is TGTGCCAGCAGTTATGGGTCAGGGCTGAACGAGCAGTACTTC. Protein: CASSYGSGLNEQYF.